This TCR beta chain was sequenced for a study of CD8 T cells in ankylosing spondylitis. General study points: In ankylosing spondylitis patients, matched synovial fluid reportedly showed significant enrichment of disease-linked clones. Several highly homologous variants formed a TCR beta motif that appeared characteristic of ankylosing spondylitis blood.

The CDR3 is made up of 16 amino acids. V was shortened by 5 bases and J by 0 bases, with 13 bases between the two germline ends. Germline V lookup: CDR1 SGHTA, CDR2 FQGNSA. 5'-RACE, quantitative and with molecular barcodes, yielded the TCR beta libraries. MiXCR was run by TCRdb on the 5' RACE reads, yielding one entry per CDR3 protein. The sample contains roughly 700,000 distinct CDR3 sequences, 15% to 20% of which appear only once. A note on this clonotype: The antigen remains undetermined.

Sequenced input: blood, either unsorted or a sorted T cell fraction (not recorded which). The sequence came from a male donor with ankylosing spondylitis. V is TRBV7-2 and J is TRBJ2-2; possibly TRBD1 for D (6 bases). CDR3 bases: TGTGCCAGCAGCGCCCAGGGGACCACGAACACCGGGGAGCTGTTTTTT. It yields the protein CASSAQGTTNTGELFF.